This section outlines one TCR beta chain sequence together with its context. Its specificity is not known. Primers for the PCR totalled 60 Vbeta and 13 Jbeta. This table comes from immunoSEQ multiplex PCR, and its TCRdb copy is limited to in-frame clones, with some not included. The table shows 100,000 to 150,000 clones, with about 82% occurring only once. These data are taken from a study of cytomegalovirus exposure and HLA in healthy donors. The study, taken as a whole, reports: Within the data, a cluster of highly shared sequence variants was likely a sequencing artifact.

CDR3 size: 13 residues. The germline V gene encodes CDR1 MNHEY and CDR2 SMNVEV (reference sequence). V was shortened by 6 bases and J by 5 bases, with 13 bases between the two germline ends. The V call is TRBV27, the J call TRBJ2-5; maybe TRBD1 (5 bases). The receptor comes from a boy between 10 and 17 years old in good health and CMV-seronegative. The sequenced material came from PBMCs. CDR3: CASRRQTSETQYF. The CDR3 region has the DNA TGTGCCAGCAGGCGACAGACCTCGGAGACCCAGTACTTC.